These 24 T cell receptor beta chains were sequenced from one sample in a study of PD-1 blockade in classical Hodgkin lymphoma. Libraries were prepared by immunoSEQ multiplex PCR; TCRdb keeps only in-frame clonotypes and omits some of them. This table has almost 95,000 clones, nearly 85% appearing once. Time point of the sample: cycle 4 day 1 (C4D1), after five to seven weeks of nivolumab. All patients relapsed after autologous stem cell transplantation, and brentuximab vedotin exposure varied. The input for sequencing was peripheral blood mononuclear cells (PBMCs), taken before the fourth cycle of nivolumab. Receptors were obtained from a human donor with classical Hodgkin lymphoma.

This chain joins TRBV4-3 and TRBJ1-2, with no clear D. Germline V gives CDR1 LGHNA, CDR2 YSLEER. Trimming removed 3 bases at V and 4 bases at J, with 12 bases between. The CDR3 is 14 residues long. CDR3 nucleotides: TGCGCCAGCAGCCAGGACCCCCGTTCCTATGGCTACACCTTC. Translating it yields CASSQDPRSYGYTF.

The rearrangement joins TRBV15 to TRBJ1-5; D remains ambiguous. The germline V and J ends were trimmed by 5 bases and 0 bases, with 11 bases remaining between them. Germline loops: CDR1 LNHNV, CDR2 YYDKDF (reference sequence). This CDR3 is built from 15 residues. This CDR3 reads CATSLSGYSNQPQHF. The DNA of the CDR3 is TGTGCCACCAGCCTGTCAGGTTATAGCAATCAGCCCCAGCATTTT.

This clone occurred a few times. V is TRBV9 and J is TRBJ2-7; D is possibly TRBD2 (6 bases). Trimming removed 4 bases from V and 5 bases from J, with 19 bases in between. The CDR3 is made up of 15 amino acids. Germline lookup yields CDR1 SGDLS and CDR2 YYNGEE. Written as DNA, the CDR3 is TGTGCCAGCAGCACCTCGACAGCCGGGGGACACGAGCAGTACTTC. Protein: CASSTSTAGGHEQYF.

The genes are TRBV6-1 and TRBJ2-1; 11 bases match TRBD2. Germline V gene lookup returns CDR1 MNHNS and CDR2 SASEGT. The junction had 5 bases not matched to a gene; V was cut back by 6 bases and J by 4 bases. This CDR3 region has 15 residues. The CDR3 DNA is TGTGCCAGCAGCCCGGGACTAGCGGAGTACAATGAGCAGTTCTTC. Translating gives CASSPGLAEYNEQFF.

The CDR3 bases are TGTGCTAGTGGTCAACCTTCGGGGGGCAATCAGCCCCAGCATTTT. Its protein product is CASGQPSGGNQPQHF. V gene TRBV12-5 combines with J gene TRBJ1-5; tentatively, D is TRBD1 (5 bases). The CDR3 spans 15 residues. CDR1 is LGHNT and CDR2 is FRNRAP in the germline V gene. Trimming removed 5 bases from V and 2 bases from J, with 13 bases in between.

This chain connects TRBV27 to TRBJ2-1; 8 positions match TRBD2. V was clipped by 4 bases and J by 6 bases; unmatched bases: 2. Per the germline V gene, CDR1 is MNHEY and CDR2 is SMNVEV (reference sequence). CDR3 length: 13 amino acids. CDR3 DNA: TGTGCCAGCAGTTGGACTAGCAGCAATGAGCAGTTCTTC. It specifies CASSWTSSNEQFF.

This clone has a handful of counts. The rearrangement joins TRBV6-6 to TRBJ1-3, with 8 positions matching TRBD1. The CDR3 has 16 amino acids. CDR1 and CDR2 from the germline V gene are MNHNY and SVGAGI (reference sequence). Germline trimming cut 0 bases from V and 7 bases from J; bases unmatched to any gene: 8. The CDR3 sequence: CASSYSTGQGGNTIYF. CDR3 DNA sequence: TGTGCCAGCAGTTACTCGACCGGACAGGGTGGGAACACCATATATTTT.

This sequence joins TRBV10-3 and TRBJ1-1, with 7 bases that match TRBD1. J lost 6 bases, V lost 8 bases, and 6 bases had no gene match. The CDR3 is 12 residues long. Germline V gives CDR1 ENHRY, CDR2 SYGVKD. This chain's CDR3 is CAIGQDKPEAFF. DNA of the CDR3: TGTGCCATCGGACAGGACAAACCTGAAGCTTTCTTT.

The count of this clone is one. This rearrangement joins TRBV6-1 to TRBJ2-1, with D perhaps TRBD1 (6 bases). V was cut by 5 bases and J by 6 bases, with 17 bases left in between. The CDR3 totals 15 residues. Looked up from germline, CDR1 is MNHNS and CDR2 is SASEGT. Here the CDR3 reads CASSLAQGPANEQFF. For the CDR3, the DNA is TGTGCCAGCAGTCTGGCACAGGGACCCGCCAATGAGCAGTTCTTC.

The chain is built from TRBV2 and TRBJ2-7; D might be TRBD2 (7 bases). The germline V gene encodes CDR1 SNHLY and CDR2 FYNNEI. The V gene lost 6 bases and the J gene lost 2 bases, with 17 bases spanning the gap. The CDR3 sequence is 15 residues long. CDR3 amino acids: CASRAGGGSPYEQYF. CDR3 DNA: TGTGCCAGCAGAGCCGGGGGCGGGAGCCCCTACGAGCAGTACTTC.

The chain joins TRBV6-1 to TRBJ2-1, with TRBD1 identical over 9 bases. J was trimmed by 9 bases and V by 2 bases; bases with no gene match: 5. CDR1 is MNHNS, CDR2 SASEGT, per germline. This CDR3 has 14 amino acids. The CDR3 DNA sequence: TGTGCCAGCAGTGAAATGGCGGACAGGGGTGAGCAGTTCTTC. As protein: CASSEMADRGEQFF.

J is TRBJ2-2 and V is TRBV5-1; 9 bases match TRBD1. Germline V CDR1 and CDR2: SGHRS, YFSETQ. The J segment lost 6 bases and the V segment lost 3 bases, leaving 3 bases of the junction unmatched. The CDR3 has 14 amino acids. The CDR3 spells CASSWTGDSGELFF. CDR3 sequence (DNA): TGCGCCAGCAGCTGGACAGGGGATTCCGGGGAGCTGTTTTTT.

The gene calls are TRBV6-1 and TRBJ1-1, with TRBD1 matching over 9 bases. CDR1 and CDR2 (germline): MNHNS, SASEGT. The V gene end was trimmed by 6 bases and the J gene end by 1 base; junction bases not matched to a gene: 3. The CDR3 sequence is 14 residues long. The CDR3 sequence: CASSQQGANTEAFF. CDR3 sequence (DNA): TGTGCCAGCAGCCAACAGGGGGCGAACACTGAAGCTTTCTTT.

The chain combines TRBV7-8 with TRBJ2-6; TRBD1 might be the D (5 bases). This CDR3 comprises 15 residues. V shed 5 bases and J shed 4 bases, with 12 bases lying between them. CDR1 is SGHVS, CDR2 FQNEAQ, per germline. CDR3 sequence: CASSLGVGGANVLTF. The CDR3 region has the DNA TGTGCCAGCAGCCTAGGGGTGGGAGGGGCCAACGTCCTGACTTTC.

This clone was seen more than once but under ten times. This chain joins TRBV10-3 and TRBJ2-7; no clear D. Trimming stripped 6 bases from V and 4 bases from J, with 7 bases between. Germline CDR1 is ENHRY and CDR2 is SYGVKD. The CDR3 length is 11 residues. CDR3 in amino acids: CAIRDGYEQYF. The CDR3 DNA reads as TGTGCCATCAGGGATGGATACGAGCAGTACTTC.

The J gene is TRBJ2-7, the V gene TRBV7-9; 7 bases are a match to TRBD1. Germline V CDR1 and CDR2: SEHNR, FQNEAQ (reference sequence). Trimming cost V 4 bases and J 2 bases; bases outside gene matches: 8. The CDR3 is 15 residues long. CDR3 sequence: CASSSLPGQTYEQYF. The CDR3 coding sequence is TGTGCCAGCAGCTCTTTGCCGGGACAGACCTACGAGCAGTACTTC.

The V call is TRBV7-8, the J call TRBJ1-3, with D perhaps TRBD1 (6 bases). Deletions cut 8 bases from V and 0 bases from J, with 11 bases between. The CDR3 has 14 amino acids. Germline-derived CDR1 and CDR2 are SGHVS and FQNEAQ. The CDR3 bases are TGTGCCAGCGGTTTACAGGGCTCTGGAAACACCATATATTTT. This gives the protein CASGLQGSGNTIYF.

The genes are TRBV12-5 and TRBJ2-1; 7 bases line up with TRBD1. The CDR3 is made up of 14 amino acids. V lost 5 bases, J lost 3 bases, and 4 bases stayed unmatched. Germline values: CDR1 LGHNT, CDR2 FRNRAP. The CDR3 loop is CASGRTGVYNEQFF. The CDR3 DNA is TGTGCTAGTGGTCGGACAGGAGTCTACAATGAGCAGTTCTTC.

The V gene is TRBV30, the J gene TRBJ2-5; 16 bases align to TRBD2. Germline V gene lookup returns CDR1 GTSNPN and CDR2 SVGIG (reference sequence). After removal of 5 bases from V and 5 bases from J, the junction contained 8 bases not matched to a gene. CDR3 length: 16 residues. The CDR3 is CAWGQGLAGGRETQYF. The CDR3 DNA reads TGTGCCTGGGGGCAGGGACTAGCGGGAGGGCGGGAGACCCAGTACTTC.

V and J are TRBV7-9 and TRBJ2-3, with TRBD2 matching over 10 bases. After removal of 7 bases from V and 5 bases from J, the junction contained 3 bases not matched to a gene. Germline loops: CDR1 SEHNR, CDR2 FQNEAQ (reference sequence). This CDR3 contains 13 residues. The CDR3 region is CASNPSGRDTQYF. The CDR3 region has the DNA TGTGCCAGCAATCCTAGCGGGAGAGATACGCAGTATTTT.

This chain joins TRBV7-2 and TRBJ2-2, with no clear D. Germline CDR1 and CDR2: SGHTA and FQGNSA. The V gene lost 2 bases and the J gene lost 6 bases, with 16 bases spanning the gap. This CDR3 region has 16 residues. The CDR3 sequence: CASSLQSGRLAGELFF. Here the CDR3 DNA reads TGTGCCAGCAGCTTACAGTCGGGCAGGTTGGCCGGGGAGCTGTTTTTT.

The genes are TRBV28 and TRBJ2-1, with D maybe TRBD1 (6 bases). From germline, CDR1 is MDHEN and CDR2 SYDVKM. The V and J ends lost 4 bases and 0 bases respectively, with 13 bases between them. The CDR3 length is 16 residues. In nucleotides, the CDR3 is TGTGCCAGCAGTTCAATGGGGGCTAGCTCCTACAATGAGCAGTTCTTC. Protein: CASSSMGASSYNEQFF. Combining the CDR3 with reference TRBV28 and TRBJ2-1 gives the whole variable domain DVKVTQSSRYLVKRTGEKVFLECVQDMDHENMFWYRQDPGLGLRLIYFSYDVKMKEKGDIPEGYSVSREKKERFSLILESASTNQTSMYLCASSSMGASSYNEQFFGPGTRLTVL.

The genes are TRBV27 and TRBJ2-7; D not resolved. The CDR3 extends over 14 amino acids. Germline-derived CDR1 and CDR2 are MNHEY and SMNVEV (reference sequence). Trimming took off 2 bases at V and 1 base at J, with 9 bases between the two ends. CDR3 coding DNA: TGTGCCAGCAGTTTACTGTGGCAGTCCTACGAGCAGTACTTC. It specifies CASSLLWQSYEQYF.

The chain carries TRBV2 and TRBJ1-1, with no clear D. V lost 3 bases and J 7 bases, leaving 9 bases between the germline ends. The CDR3 runs 12 residues. Germline-derived CDR1 and CDR2 are SNHLY and FYNNEI. Here the CDR3 DNA reads TGTGCCAGCAGTGATCCTGAGCTTGAAGCTTTCTTT. It translates to CASSDPELEAFF.